The count of the clone carrying this T cell receptor beta chain is one. Antigen unknown. The time point here: pretreatment peripheral blood. The CDR3 has 16 amino acids. Trimming pared 2 bases from V and 0 bases from J, leaving 12 bases between. Germline-derived CDR1 and CDR2 are SGHRS and YFSETQ. Assay: immunoSEQ multiplex PCR; the TCRdb copy retains only in-frame clones and omits some. The sample lists tens of thousands of clones; roughly 84% were seen once. These data originate in a study of PD-L1 blockade in urothelial cancer. Study-level information: It was around 2014 that patients started atezolizumab at 1,200 mg intravenously every 3 weeks. Men with urothelial cancer arising in the bladder made up most of the 29 patients.

Study-level points and caveats: Sub-median blood TCR clonality before treatment predicted longer survival.

Sequenced material: PBMCs, taken around atezolizumab (anti-PD-L1) treatment. This receptor was identified in a man aged 55 to 70 with urothelial cancer. The rearrangement joins TRBV5-1 to TRBJ1-3; D gene uncertain. The CDR3 DNA follows: TGCGCCAGCAGCTTTGGTCTTGCGAACTCTGGAAACACCATATATTTT. It translates to CASSFGLANSGNTIYF.